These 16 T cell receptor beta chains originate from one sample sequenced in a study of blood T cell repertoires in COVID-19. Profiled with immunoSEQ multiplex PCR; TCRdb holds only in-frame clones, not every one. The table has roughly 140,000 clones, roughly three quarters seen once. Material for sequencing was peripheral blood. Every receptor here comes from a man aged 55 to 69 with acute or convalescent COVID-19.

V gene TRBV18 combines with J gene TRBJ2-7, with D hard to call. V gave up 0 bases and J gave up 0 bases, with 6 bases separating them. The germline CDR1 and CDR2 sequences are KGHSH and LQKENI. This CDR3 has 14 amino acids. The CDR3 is CASSPPRPSYEQYF. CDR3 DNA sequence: TGTGCCAGCTCACCACCGAGGCCCTCCTACGAGCAGTACTTC. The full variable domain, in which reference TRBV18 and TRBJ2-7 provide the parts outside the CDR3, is NAGVMQNPRHLVRRRGQEARLRCSPMKGHSHVYWYRQLPEEGLKFMVYLQKENIIDESGMPKERFSAEFPKEGPSILRIQQVVRGDSAAYFCASSPPRPSYEQYFGPGTRLTVT.

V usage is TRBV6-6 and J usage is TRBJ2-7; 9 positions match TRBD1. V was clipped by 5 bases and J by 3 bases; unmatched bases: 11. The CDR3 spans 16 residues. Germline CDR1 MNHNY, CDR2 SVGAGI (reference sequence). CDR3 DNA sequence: TGTGCCAGCAGTCACCAGAGACAGGACAGGGGCTACGAGCAGTACTTC. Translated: CASSHQRQDRGYEQYF.

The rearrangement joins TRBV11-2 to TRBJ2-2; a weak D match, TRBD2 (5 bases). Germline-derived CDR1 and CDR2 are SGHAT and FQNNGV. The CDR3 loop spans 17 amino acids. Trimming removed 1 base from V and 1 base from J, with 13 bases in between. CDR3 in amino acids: CASSLVSSAVNTGELFF. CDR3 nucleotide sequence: TGTGCCAGCAGCTTAGTCAGTAGCGCGGTGAACACCGGGGAGCTGTTTTTT.

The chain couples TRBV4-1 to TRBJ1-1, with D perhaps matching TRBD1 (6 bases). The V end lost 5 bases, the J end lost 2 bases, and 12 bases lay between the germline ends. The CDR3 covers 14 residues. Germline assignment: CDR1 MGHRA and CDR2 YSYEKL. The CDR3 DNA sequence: TGCGCCAGCAGCTACGGACAGCATAACACTGAAGCTTTCTTT. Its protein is CASSYGQHNTEAFF.

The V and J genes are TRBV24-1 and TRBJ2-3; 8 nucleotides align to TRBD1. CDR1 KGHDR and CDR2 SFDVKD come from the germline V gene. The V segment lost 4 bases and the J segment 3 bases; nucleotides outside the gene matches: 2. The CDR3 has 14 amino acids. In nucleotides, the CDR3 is TGTGCCACCAGTGAAACAGGGGGTACAGATACGCAGTATTTT. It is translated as CATSETGGTDTQYF.

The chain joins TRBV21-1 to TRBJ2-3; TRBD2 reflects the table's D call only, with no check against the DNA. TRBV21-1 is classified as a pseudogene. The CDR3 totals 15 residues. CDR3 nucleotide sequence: TGTGCCAGCAAGACAGCGGGGGAGGGTAAAGATACGCAGTATTTT. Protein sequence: CASKTAGEGKDTQYF.

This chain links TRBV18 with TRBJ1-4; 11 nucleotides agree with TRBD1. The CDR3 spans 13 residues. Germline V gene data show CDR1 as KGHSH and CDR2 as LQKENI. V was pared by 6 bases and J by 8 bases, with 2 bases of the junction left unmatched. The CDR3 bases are TGTGCCAGCTCCCGGGACAGGGGGGAAAAACTGTTTTTT. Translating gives CASSRDRGEKLFF.

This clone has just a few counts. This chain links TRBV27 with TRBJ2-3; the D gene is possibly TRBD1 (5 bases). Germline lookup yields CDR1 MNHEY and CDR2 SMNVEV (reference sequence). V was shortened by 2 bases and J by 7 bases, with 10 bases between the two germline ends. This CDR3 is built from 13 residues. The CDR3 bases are TGTGCCAGCAGTTTAAGTCAGGGTAATACGCAGTATTTT. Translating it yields CASSLSQGNTQYF.

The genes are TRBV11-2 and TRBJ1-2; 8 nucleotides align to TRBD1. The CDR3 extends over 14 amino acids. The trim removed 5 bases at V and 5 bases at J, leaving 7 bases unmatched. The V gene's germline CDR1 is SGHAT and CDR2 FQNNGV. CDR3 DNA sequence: TGTGCCAGCAGCAGAACAGGGGGGGGTTATGGCTACACCTTC. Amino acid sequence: CASSRTGGGYGYTF.

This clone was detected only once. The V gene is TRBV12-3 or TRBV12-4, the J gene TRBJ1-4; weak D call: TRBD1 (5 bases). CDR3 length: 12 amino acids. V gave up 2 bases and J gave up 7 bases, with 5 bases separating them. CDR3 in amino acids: CASSLRGEKLFF. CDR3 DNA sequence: TGTGCCAGCAGTTTAAGGGGTGAAAAACTGTTTTTT.

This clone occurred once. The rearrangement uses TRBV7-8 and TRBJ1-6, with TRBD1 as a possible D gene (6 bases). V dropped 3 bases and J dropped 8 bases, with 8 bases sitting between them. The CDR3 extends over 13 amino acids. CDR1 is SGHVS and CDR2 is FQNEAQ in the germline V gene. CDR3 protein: CASSFNRDSPLHF. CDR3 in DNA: TGTGCCAGCAGCTTCAACAGGGATTCACCCCTCCACTTT.

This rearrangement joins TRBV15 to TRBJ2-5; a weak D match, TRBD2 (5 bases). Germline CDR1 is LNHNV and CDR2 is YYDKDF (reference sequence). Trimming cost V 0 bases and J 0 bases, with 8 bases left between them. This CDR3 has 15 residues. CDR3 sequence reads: CATSRDLGNQETQYF. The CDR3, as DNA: TGTGCCACCAGCAGAGACCTCGGGAACCAAGAGACCCAGTACTTC.

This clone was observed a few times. Here the CDR3 reads CSVGEQGTSGNTIYF. For the CDR3, the DNA is TGCAGCGTTGGAGAACAGGGGACCTCTGGAAACACCATATATTTT. V is TRBV29-1 and J is TRBJ1-3; TRBD1 agrees at 7 bases. The CDR3 consists of 15 residues. V shed 4 bases, J shed 0 bases, and the junction held 6 bases outside the gene matches. Germline CDR1 reads SQVTM; CDR2 reads ANQGSEA.

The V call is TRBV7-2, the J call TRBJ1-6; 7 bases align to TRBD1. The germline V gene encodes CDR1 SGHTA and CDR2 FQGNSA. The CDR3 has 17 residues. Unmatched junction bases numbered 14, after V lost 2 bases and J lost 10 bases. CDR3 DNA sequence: TGTGCCAGCAGCTTATTTCCCAGGACAGGAAGAAGGTCACCCCTCCACTTT. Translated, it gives CASSLFPRTGRRSPLHF.

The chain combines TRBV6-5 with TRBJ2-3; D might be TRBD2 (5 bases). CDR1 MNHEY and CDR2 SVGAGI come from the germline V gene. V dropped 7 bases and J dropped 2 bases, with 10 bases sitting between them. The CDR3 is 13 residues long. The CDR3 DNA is TGTGCCAGCAAGATCGGGGTCACAGATACGCAGTATTTT. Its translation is CASKIGVTDTQYF.

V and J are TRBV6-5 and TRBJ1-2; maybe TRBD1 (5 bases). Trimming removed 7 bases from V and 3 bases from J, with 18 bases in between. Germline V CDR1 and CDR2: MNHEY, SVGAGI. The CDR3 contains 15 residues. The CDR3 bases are TGTGCCAGCACCCCGTACACGGGGGGAGACTATGGCTACACCTTC. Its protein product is CASTPYTGGDYGYTF.